Each of the 30 T cell receptor beta chains below was sequenced from the same sample in a study of blood T cell repertoires in COVID-19. This table comes from immunoSEQ multiplex PCR, and its TCRdb copy is limited to in-frame clones, with some not included. This table has about 30,000 clones, about 94% appearing once. Sequenced sample: peripheral blood. These receptors all come from a human donor with active COVID-19. The donor label of this sample is uncertain.

This chain connects TRBV5-4 to TRBJ2-1, with 8 bases fitting TRBD1. Germline assignment: CDR1 SGHNT and CDR2 YYREEE (reference sequence). V gave up 0 bases and J gave up 3 bases; unmatched junction bases: 2. There are 15 residues in the CDR3. CDR3 in amino acids: CASSLGTGNYNEQFF. CDR3 coding DNA: TGTGCCAGCAGCTTGGGGACAGGGAACTACAATGAGCAGTTCTTC. Full variable domain (rest looked up from reference TRBV5-4 and TRBJ2-1): ETGVTQSPTHLIKTRGQQVTLRCSSQSGHNTVSWYQQALGQGPQFIFQYYREEENGRGNFPPRFSGLQFPNYSSELNVNALELDDSALYLCASSLGTGNYNEQFFGPGTRLTVL.

This chain links TRBV19 with TRBJ2-1, with 11 bases identical to TRBD1. CDR1 and CDR2 (germline): LNHDA, SQIVND (reference sequence). The CDR3 totals 15 residues. Unmatched junction bases numbered 7, after V lost 5 bases and J lost 7 bases. The CDR3, as DNA: TGTGCCAGTAGTCTTGGACAGGGGGCGCAGAATGAGCAGTTCTTC. It is translated as CASSLGQGAQNEQFF.

The rearrangement uses TRBV4-2 and TRBJ2-3; 7 bases fit TRBD2. The germline gives CDR1 LGHNA, CDR2 YNFKEQ. The CDR3 is 17 residues long. J lost 2 bases, V lost 1 base, and 9 bases had no gene match. The CDR3 nucleotides read TGTGCCAGCAGCCAAGCCGGTCTAGCGGAATACACAGATACGCAGTATTTT. Protein product: CASSQAGLAEYTDTQYF.

The chain joins TRBV24-1 to TRBJ2-3; 10 nucleotides align to TRBD1. CDR3 length: 15 amino acids. V lost 4 bases to trimming and J lost 5 bases; unmatched junction nucleotides: 5. The germline V gene encodes CDR1 KGHDR and CDR2 SFDVKD. The DNA of the CDR3 is TGTGCCACCAGTGACCCGACAGGGGGCATAGATACGCAGTATTTT. The encoded protein is CATSDPTGGIDTQYF.

This chain links TRBV7-2 with TRBJ2-4; 9 nucleotides match TRBD2. This CDR3 comprises 19 residues. The V and J ends lost 1 base and 5 bases, in that order; junction bases with no gene match: 15. Germline loops: CDR1 SGHTA, CDR2 FQGNSA. The CDR3 nucleotides read TGTGCCAGCAGCTTAGTGGCGGGGGGGGACAGACCACGGCAAAACATTCAGTACTTC. Residues: CASSLVAGGDRPRQNIQYF.

The rearrangement uses TRBV11-2 and TRBJ1-1; 9 nucleotides agree with TRBD1. The CDR3 is made up of 15 amino acids. V gave up 7 bases and J gave up 6 bases; unmatched junction bases: 12. Germline CDR1 and CDR2: SGHAT and FQNNGV. CDR3 sequence: CASTNGAQGAPEAFF. The CDR3 DNA follows: TGTGCCAGCACCAACGGGGCACAGGGGGCCCCTGAAGCTTTCTTT.

This clone appeared a single time. J is TRBJ1-5 and V is TRBV7-8; D is unresolved. This CDR3 spans 14 amino acids. V was clipped by 1 base and J by 2 bases, with 6 bases between them. Germline loops: CDR1 SGHVS, CDR2 FQNEAQ. CDR3 in amino acids: CASSLGAGNQPQHF. The CDR3 region has the DNA TGTGCCAGCAGCTTAGGCGCGGGCAATCAGCCCCAGCATTTT.

The rearrangement joins TRBV11-3 to TRBJ2-1, with a tentative D call TRBD2 (6 bases). Germline-derived CDR1 and CDR2 are SGHNT and YENEEA. Trimming removed 5 bases at V and 10 bases at J, with 15 bases between. CDR3 length: 13 amino acids. The CDR3 region is CASSPPGSGEQFF. As DNA, the CDR3 is TGTGCCAGCAGCCCCCCCGGGAGCGGCGAGCAGTTCTTC.

The rearrangement uses TRBV7-9 and TRBJ2-2; 7 bases line up with TRBD2. Germline V CDR1 and CDR2: SEHNR, FQNEAQ (reference sequence). The CDR3 extends over 14 amino acids. Trimming cost V 5 bases and J 8 bases; bases outside gene matches: 8. This CDR3 reads CASSRLARGGELFF. Here the CDR3 DNA reads TGTGCCAGCAGCAGACTAGCACGAGGGGGGGAGCTGTTTTTT. The full variable domain, its missing parts supplied by reference TRBV7-9 and TRBJ2-2, is DTGVSQNPRHKITKRGQNVTFRCDPISEHNRLYWYRQTLGQGPEFLTYFQNEAQLEKSRLLSDRFSAERPKGSFSTLEIQRTEQGDSAMYLCASSRLARGGELFFGEGSRLTVL.

The chain couples TRBV5-6 to TRBJ2-3, with 8 bases aligning to TRBD1. The CDR3 spans 17 residues. V lost 4 bases and J lost 5; bases outside the gene matches: 15. Germline V gene sequence: CDR1 SGHDT, CDR2 YYEEEE. Here the CDR3 reads CASSLAAQGAVRDTQYF. The DNA for the CDR3 is TGTGCCAGCAGCCTTGCGGCCCAGGGGGCTGTTAGAGATACGCAGTATTTT. Variable domain in full (rest from reference TRBV5-6 and TRBJ2-3): DAGVTQSPTHLIKTRGQQVTLRCSPKSGHDTVSWYQQALGQGPQFIFQYYEEEERQRGNFPDRFSGHQFPNYSSELNVNALLLGDSALYLCASSLAAQGAVRDTQYFGPGTRLTVL.

This rearrangement joins TRBV7-6 to TRBJ1-6; 9 bases match TRBD1. CDR1 is SGHVS and CDR2 is FNYEAQ in the germline V gene. The V and J ends lost 5 bases and 5 bases, in that order; junction bases with no gene match: 4. The CDR3 extends over 15 amino acids. In DNA form, the CDR3 reads TGTGCCAGCAGCCGGACAGGGGATAATAATTCACCCCTCCACTTT. Protein product: CASSRTGDNNSPLHF.

This chain connects TRBV5-1 to TRBJ2-1; no reliable D call. Germline assignment: CDR1 SGHRS and CDR2 YFSETQ. The length of the CDR3 is 15 residues. V shed 0 bases and J shed 0 bases, with 7 bases lying between them. The DNA of the CDR3 is TGCGCCAGCAGCTTGGCCCCGAGCTCCTACAATGAGCAGTTCTTC. Translated: CASSLAPSSYNEQFF. The entire variable domain, with the rest obtained from reference TRBV5-1 and TRBJ2-1, is as follows: KAGVTQTPRYLIKTRGQQVTLSCSPISGHRSVSWYQQTPGQGLQFLFEYFSETQRNKGNFPGRFSGRQFSNSRSEMNVSTLELGDSALYLCASSLAPSSYNEQFFGPGTRLTVL.

This chain connects TRBV5-1 to TRBJ2-5, with TRBD1 identical over 11 bases. Germline CDR1 and CDR2: SGHRS and YFSETQ. The CDR3 has 14 residues. Trimming cost V 5 bases and J 4 bases; bases outside gene matches: 4. CDR3 sequence reads: CASRGGTGGETQYF. CDR3 bases: TGCGCCAGCAGGGGCGGGACAGGGGGAGAGACCCAGTACTTC.

This chain connects TRBV14 to TRBJ2-5, with 15 bases that match TRBD2. Trimming at V came to 2 bases and at J to 5 bases, leaving 9 bases not matched to a gene. The CDR3 is 18 residues long. The germline gives CDR1 SGHDN, CDR2 FVKESK. CDR3 nucleotides: TGTGCCAGCAGCCAAATTGGACTAGCGGGAGGGGTGTTGGAGACCCAGTACTTC. Encoded protein: CASSQIGLAGGVLETQYF.

This clone was counted a few times. This chain connects TRBV28 to TRBJ1-6, with D possibly TRBD1 on 6 matching bases. V gave up 7 bases and J gave up 9 bases, with 16 bases separating them. The CDR3 sequence is 14 residues long. CDR1 and CDR2 from the germline V gene are MDHEN and SYDVKM. CDR3 sequence (DNA): TGTGCCAGCAAACGGTCCAGGGGCTTTTCACCCCTCCACTTT. It translates to CASKRSRGFSPLHF.

This chain connects TRBV28 to TRBJ2-1, with D possibly being TRBD2 (6 bases). Germline values: CDR1 MDHEN, CDR2 SYDVKM. The CDR3 extends over 15 amino acids. V lost 5 bases and J 4 bases, leaving 15 bases between the germline ends. CDR3: CASSKSRDFYNEQFF. CDR3 nucleotide sequence: TGTGCCAGCAGTAAGTCCCGGGACTTTTACAATGAGCAGTTCTTC.

This clone came up once. The rearrangement uses TRBV6-5 and TRBJ2-5; no definite D call. V lost 6 bases and J lost 5, with 13 bases in between. The CDR3 length is 13 residues. Germline V CDR1 and CDR2: MNHEY, SVGAGI. The CDR3, as DNA: TGTGCCAGCAGCCCCCCTCCCGGGGAGACCCAGTACTTC. Amino acid sequence: CASSPPPGETQYF.

J is TRBJ2-7 and V is TRBV5-1; the D gene is possibly TRBD2 (5 bases). This CDR3 is built from 14 residues. Trimming took off 0 bases at V and 3 bases at J, with 10 bases between the two ends. Germline-derived CDR1 and CDR2 are SGHRS and YFSETQ. The CDR3 sequence: CASSLGGKYYEQYF. The DNA for the CDR3 is TGCGCCAGCAGCTTGGGAGGGAAGTACTACGAGCAGTACTTC.

The rearrangement joins TRBV15 to TRBJ1-5; 8 bases are shared with TRBD1. Germline trimming cut 4 bases from V and 3 bases from J; bases unmatched to any gene: 5. The germline CDR1 and CDR2 sequences are LNHNV and YYDKDF (reference sequence). CDR3 length: 15 amino acids. CDR3 in DNA: TGTGCCACCAGCATGGACAGGGTTAACAATCAGCCCCAGCATTTT. Protein: CATSMDRVNNQPQHF.

This clone was seen a few times. The chain recombines TRBV4-1 with TRBJ1-5; a possible D gene is TRBD1 (5 bases). The germline gives CDR1 MGHRA, CDR2 YSYEKL. The CDR3 consists of 15 residues. Trimming shortened V by 1 base and J by 4 bases, and 11 bases separated the two germline ends. The CDR3 DNA follows: TGCGCCAGCAGCCAAGTTGGGGCAGGGAATCAGCCCCAGCATTTT. Translation gives CASSQVGAGNQPQHF.

The table lists this clone with a count of one. The chain combines TRBV7-2 with TRBJ1-2, with unresolved D. The CDR3 sequence is 13 residues long. Germline V gene data show CDR1 as SGHTA and CDR2 as FQGNSA. V lost 1 base to trimming and J lost 3 bases, with 6 bases between them. CDR3 nucleotides: TGTGCCAGCAGCTTAGGAGATTACTATGGCTACACCTTC. Translated, it gives CASSLGDYYGYTF.

V gene TRBV11-2 combines with J gene TRBJ2-1; a possible D gene is TRBD2 (5 bases). The CDR3 length is 13 residues. The V and J ends lost 2 bases and 13 bases respectively, with 15 bases between them. Per the germline V gene, CDR1 is SGHAT and CDR2 is FQNNGV. CDR3 in amino acids: CASSLNWERSQFF. DNA of the CDR3: TGTGCCAGCAGCTTAAACTGGGAGAGGTCTCAGTTCTTC.

The chain employs TRBV5-4 and TRBJ1-2; 7 positions agree with TRBD1. The CDR3 length is 14 residues. CDR1 and CDR2 from the germline V gene are SGHNT and YYREEE (reference sequence). Trimming removed 3 bases from V and 2 bases from J; junction bases left unmatched: 4. CDR3 loop: CASSSLGQNYGYTF. In nucleotides, the CDR3 is TGTGCCAGCAGCTCCCTGGGACAGAACTATGGCTACACCTTC.

This chain joins TRBV19 and TRBJ2-7, with a possible D match to TRBD2 (5 bases). This CDR3 region has 14 residues. Germline V gene sequence: CDR1 LNHDA, CDR2 SQIVND (reference sequence). V was cut by 3 bases and J by 0 bases, with 9 bases left in between. The CDR3 DNA reads TGTGCCAGTAGTATTTCTCGGGACTCCTACGAGCAGTACTTC. This encodes CASSISRDSYEQYF. The variable domain in full, completed from reference TRBV19 and TRBJ2-7, reads DGGITQSPKYLFRKEGQNVTLSCEQNLNHDAMYWYRQDPGQGLRLIYYSQIVNDFQKGDIAEGYSVSREKKESFPLTVTSAQKNPTAFYLCASSISRDSYEQYFGPGTRLTVT.

The V and J genes are TRBV5-1 and TRBJ2-5, with D perhaps matching TRBD2 (5 bases). V lost 2 bases and J lost 5, with 10 bases in between. CDR3 length equals 13 residues. In germline, CDR1 is SGHRS, CDR2 YFSETQ. CDR3 sequence reads: CASSLGGGETQYF. As DNA, the CDR3 is TGCGCCAGCAGCTTAGGAGGAGGCGAGACCCAGTACTTC.

The chain employs TRBV18 and TRBJ2-7; perhaps TRBD1 as D (6 bases). The CDR3 loop spans 14 amino acids. Per the germline V gene, CDR1 is KGHSH and CDR2 is LQKENI. With 4 bases removed from V and 6 bases from J, the gap between germline ends came to 16 bases. In nucleotides, the CDR3 is TGTGCCAGCTCACTACCCGGACAGCCCCGCGAGCAGTACTTC. Translated, it gives CASSLPGQPREQYF.

The CDR3 DNA reads as TGTGCCAGCAGCCTGGGACAGGGTGGTCAGCCCCAGCATTTT. Translation: CASSLGQGGQPQHF. This sequence joins TRBV3-1 (or the pseudogene TRBV3-2) and TRBJ1-5, with 9 bases matching TRBD1. Germline CDR1 LGHDT, CDR2 YNNKEL (reference sequence). CDR3 length: 14 amino acids. V shed 4 bases, J shed 6 bases, and the junction held 4 bases outside the gene matches.

V and J are TRBV6-2 or TRBV6-3 and TRBJ1-5; D uncertain. CDR1 MNHEY and CDR2 SVGEGT come from the germline V gene. The CDR3 loop spans 13 amino acids. The V and J ends lost 5 bases and 5 bases respectively, with 10 bases between them. CDR3 DNA sequence: TGTGCCAGCAGTACCCGGGAAGATCAGCCCCAGCATTTT. It yields the protein CASSTREDQPQHF.

The rearrangement joins TRBV29-1 to TRBJ1-5; perhaps TRBD1 as D (6 bases). Trimming pared 4 bases from V and 11 bases from J, leaving 12 bases between. This CDR3 contains 11 residues. Germline-derived CDR1 and CDR2 are SQVTM and ANQGSEA. In DNA form, the CDR3 reads TGCAGCGTTGCTACAGGGTACGCCCAGCATTTT. It specifies CSVATGYAQHF.

This chain uses TRBV7-9 with TRBJ1-5, with 7 bases aligning to TRBD1. The CDR3 runs to 14 residues. V lost 5 bases and J lost 4; bases outside the gene matches: 5. The germline V gene encodes CDR1 SEHNR and CDR2 FQNEAQ (reference sequence). In nucleotides, the CDR3 is TGTGCCAGCAGCATGGACAGGCCGAATCAGCCCCAGCATTTT. This sequence encodes CASSMDRPNQPQHF.